This T cell receptor beta chain was observed in a study of blood T cell repertoires in COVID-19. Turning to the study itself: Samples representing acute and convalescent COVID-19 were sourced from the United States, Italy and Spain.

This clone is a singleton in its sample. The CDR3 sequence is 15 residues long. The germline gives CDR1 SGHVS, CDR2 FQNEAQ. Trimming cost V 5 bases and J 0 bases; bases outside gene matches: 4. Per the authors' pipeline: Amplifying reference gene primers gave estimates of nucleated cell counts. The table came from immunoSEQ multiplex PCR; TCRdb's copy has only in-frame clones and leaves some out. That table furnishes V, J and clone size, whereas the DNA furnished D and trimming. The data contain approximately 120,000 clones, around 81% of them singletons. The sequenced sample was peripheral blood. The clonotype was recovered from a human donor in a cohort sampled during active COVID-19. V is TRBV7-8 and J is TRBJ2-4; TRBD1 aligns across 7 bases. The CDR3: CASSPGGIAKNIQYF. DNA of the CDR3: TGTGCCAGCAGCCCAGGGGGTATAGCCAAAAACATTCAGTACTTC.